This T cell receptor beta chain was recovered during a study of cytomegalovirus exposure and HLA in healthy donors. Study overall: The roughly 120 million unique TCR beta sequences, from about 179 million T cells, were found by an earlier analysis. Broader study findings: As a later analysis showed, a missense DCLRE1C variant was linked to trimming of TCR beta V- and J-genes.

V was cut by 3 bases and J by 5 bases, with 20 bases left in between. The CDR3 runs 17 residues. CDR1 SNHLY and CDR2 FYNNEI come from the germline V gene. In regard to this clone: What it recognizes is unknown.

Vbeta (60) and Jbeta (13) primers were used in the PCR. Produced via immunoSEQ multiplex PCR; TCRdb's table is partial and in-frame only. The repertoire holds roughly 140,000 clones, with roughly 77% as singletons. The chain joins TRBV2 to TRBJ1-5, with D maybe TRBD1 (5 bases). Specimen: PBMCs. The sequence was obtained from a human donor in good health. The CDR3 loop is CASSETGMGPGDQPQHF. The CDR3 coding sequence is TGTGCCAGCAGTGAGACTGGGATGGGGCCGGGGGATCAGCCCCAGCATTTT.